This TCR beta chain was documented in a study of cytomegalovirus exposure and HLA in healthy donors (dated by TCRdb to the late 2010s). Concerning the study at large: The roughly 700 repertoires of the first cohort and the roughly 120 validation repertoires were produced on the same platform, according to a later analysis. The study aimed to test whether cataloging public T cell receptors could reveal signatures of past pathogen exposure. In addition to the first cohort of roughly 700 subjects, a separate validation cohort of 120 different subjects was used. To predict cytomegalovirus infection status, the study combined high-throughput TCR immunosequencing, statistical association of individual TCRs with disease status, and machine learning. On the study overall, not on this receptor specifically: In vitro tests confirmed that a few of the cytomegalovirus-associated TCR beta chains recognize cytomegalovirus antigens. While some public TCRs were present in many individuals, most TCR sequences turned up only very rarely across donors. A total of fewer than 200 TCR beta chains were listed by the study as associated with cytomegalovirus. Subsequent analysis determined that TCRs grouped into clusters in the first cohort also showed a tendency toward co-occurrence across the roughly 110 validation repertoires, and 94% of cluster scores exceeded 0. Cytomegalovirus status was reported to be diagnosed by the classifier with high specificity and sensitivity in both the original and validation cohorts. The validation cohort had no HLA typing available for a later analysis, so co-occurrence within that cohort was assessed over all 120 or so repertoires. It was suggested by the authors that the approach could potentially be generalized to other disease states and immunological phenotypes.

Inclusive of the bounding cysteine and phenylalanine, the CDR3 is 17 residues long. Only the CDR3 part of the read is kept: 51 bases, read in frame from the first base. CDR1 and CDR2, per the germline V gene, are SGHRS and YFSETQ. At the junction V is shortened by 0 bases and J by 0 bases, with 13 bases in between. Donors formed part of the validation cohort, which comprised 120 or so subjects and was distinct from the first cohort of 670 or so subjects. The library was produced with the immunoSEQ multiplex PCR assay. In the paper's pipeline: A statistical classification framework was built for diagnosing cytomegalovirus status from the catalog of TCR beta chain sequences. TCRdb provides this immuneACCESS table in a form limited to in-frame rearrangements. Some clones are lacking; in checked studies, under half of them reflect an unresolved V gene, and why the rest are absent is not known. Clone size and V and J calls were adopted from that table, with D and trimming inferred from the DNA. Present in this sample are roughly 49,000 clones, approximately 95% of which were seen just once. The leading ten clones occupy 7.8% of the sample.

Remarks on this clone: Its antigen is not yet known. The sample holds no much larger clone one base away, and base qualities are not on file.

The TCR was taken from a woman younger than 30 in good health and CMV-seropositive. The rearranged segments are TRBV5-1 and TRBJ1-3; the D gene is not confidently resolved. The sample comprised PBMCs. The DNA sequence follows: TGCGCCAGCAGCTTGGGAGAGGGAGGGTCCTCTGGAAACACCATATATTTT. Its coded protein is CASSLGEGGSSGNTIYF.